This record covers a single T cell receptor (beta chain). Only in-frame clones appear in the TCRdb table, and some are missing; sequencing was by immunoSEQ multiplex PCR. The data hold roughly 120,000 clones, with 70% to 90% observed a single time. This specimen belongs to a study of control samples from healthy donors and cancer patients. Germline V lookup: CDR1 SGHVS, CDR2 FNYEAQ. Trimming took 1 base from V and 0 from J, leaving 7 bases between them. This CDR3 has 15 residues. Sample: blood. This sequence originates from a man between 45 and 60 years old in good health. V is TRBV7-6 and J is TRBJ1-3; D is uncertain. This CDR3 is CASSLGRGSGNTIYF. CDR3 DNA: TGTGCCAGCAGCTTAGGACGGGGCTCTGGAAACACCATATATTTT.